This T cell receptor beta chain came from a study of OX40 agonist ivuxolimab in advanced cancers. Autoimmune disease history or systemic immunosuppression meant exclusion. Libraries were prepared by immunoSEQ multiplex PCR; TCRdb keeps only in-frame clonotypes and omits some of them. The sample records tens of thousands of clones, 81% being singletons. CDR1 is ENHRY and CDR2 is SYGVKD in the germline V gene. This CDR3 spans 16 amino acids. The V segment lost 8 bases and the J segment 0 bases; nucleotides outside the gene matches: 8. Study results and caveats: More expanded clones were seen, on average, in CD8+ T cells than in CD4+.

Concerning this clone: Antigen unknown.

This chain links TRBV10-3 with TRBJ2-1; TRBD2 agrees at 9 bases. This sequence originates from an adult with an advanced solid tumor such as melanoma, head and neck, liver or kidney cancer. The sequencing used CD4+ or CD8+ T cells sorted from blood, collected in a trial of the OX40 agonist ivuxolimab. CDR3 nucleotides: TGTGCCATCGGGACTAGCCCATCTTTCTCCTACAATGAGCAGTTCTTC. Its translation: CAIGTSPSFSYNEQFF.